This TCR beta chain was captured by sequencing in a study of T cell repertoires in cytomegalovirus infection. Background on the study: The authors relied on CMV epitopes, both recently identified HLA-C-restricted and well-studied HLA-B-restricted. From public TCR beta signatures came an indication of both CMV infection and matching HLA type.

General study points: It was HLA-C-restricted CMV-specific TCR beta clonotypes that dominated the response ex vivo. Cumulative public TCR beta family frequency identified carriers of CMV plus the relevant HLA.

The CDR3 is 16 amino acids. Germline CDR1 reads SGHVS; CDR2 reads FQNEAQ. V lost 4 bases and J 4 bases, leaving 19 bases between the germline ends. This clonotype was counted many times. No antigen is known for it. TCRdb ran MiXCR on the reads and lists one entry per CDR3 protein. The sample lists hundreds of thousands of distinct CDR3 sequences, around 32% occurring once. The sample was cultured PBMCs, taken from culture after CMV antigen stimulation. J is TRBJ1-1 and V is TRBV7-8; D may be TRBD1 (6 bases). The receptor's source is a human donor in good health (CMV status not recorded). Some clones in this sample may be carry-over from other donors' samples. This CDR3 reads CASSSAYRDQGTEAFF. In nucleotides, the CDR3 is TGTGCCAGCAGCTCGGCTTACAGGGACCAGGGCACTGAAGCTTTCTTT. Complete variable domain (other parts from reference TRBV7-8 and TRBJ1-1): GAGVSQSPRYKVAKRGQDVALRCDPISGHVSLFWYQQALGQGPEFLTYFQNEAQLDKSGLPSDRFFAERPEGSVSTLKIQRTQQEDSAVYLCASSSAYRDQGTEAFFGQGTRLTVV.